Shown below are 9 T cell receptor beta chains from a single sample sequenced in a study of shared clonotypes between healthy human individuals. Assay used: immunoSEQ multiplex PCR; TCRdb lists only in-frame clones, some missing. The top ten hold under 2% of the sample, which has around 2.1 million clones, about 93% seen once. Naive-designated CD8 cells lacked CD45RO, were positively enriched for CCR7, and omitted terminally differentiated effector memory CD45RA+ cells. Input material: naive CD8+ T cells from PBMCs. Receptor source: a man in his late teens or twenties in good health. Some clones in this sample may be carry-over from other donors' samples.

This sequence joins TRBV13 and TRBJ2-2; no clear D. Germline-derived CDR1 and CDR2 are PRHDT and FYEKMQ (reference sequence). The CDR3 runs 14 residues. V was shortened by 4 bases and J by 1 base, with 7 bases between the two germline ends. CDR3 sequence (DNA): TGTGCCAGCAGCTCCCTGGGGAACACCGGGGAGCTGTTTTTT. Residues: CASSSLGNTGELFF.

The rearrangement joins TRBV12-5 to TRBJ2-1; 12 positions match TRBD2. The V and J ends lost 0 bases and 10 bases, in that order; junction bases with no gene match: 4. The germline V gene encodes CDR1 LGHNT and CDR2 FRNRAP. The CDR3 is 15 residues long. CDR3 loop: CASGLVGGLAGEQFF. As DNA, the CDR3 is TGTGCTAGTGGTTTGGTAGGCGGACTAGCGGGAGAGCAGTTCTTC.

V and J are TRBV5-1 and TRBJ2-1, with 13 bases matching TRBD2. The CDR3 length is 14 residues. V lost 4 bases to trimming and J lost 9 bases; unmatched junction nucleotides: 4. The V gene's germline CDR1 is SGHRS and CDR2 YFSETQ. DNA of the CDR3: TGCGCCAGCAGCGGGGGGACTAGCGGGATTGAGCAGTTCTTC. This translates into CASSGGTSGIEQFF.

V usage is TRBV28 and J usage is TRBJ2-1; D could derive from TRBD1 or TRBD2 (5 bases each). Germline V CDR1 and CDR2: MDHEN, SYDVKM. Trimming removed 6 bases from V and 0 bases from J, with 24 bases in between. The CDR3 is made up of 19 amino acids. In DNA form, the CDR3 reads TGTGCCAGCAGCCACCTCTTCATGACACGAGGGGACTCCTACAATGAGCAGTTCTTC. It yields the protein CASSHLFMTRGDSYNEQFF.

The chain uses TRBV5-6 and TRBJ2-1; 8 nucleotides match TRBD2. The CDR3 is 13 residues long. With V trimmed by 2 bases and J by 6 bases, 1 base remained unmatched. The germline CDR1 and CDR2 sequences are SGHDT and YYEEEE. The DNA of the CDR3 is TGTGCCAGCAGCTTCGGGACTAGCAATGAGCAGTTCTTC. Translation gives CASSFGTSNEQFF.

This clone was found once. CDR3 protein: CATTLNHQGGGNEKLFF. In nucleotides, the CDR3 is TGTGCCACCACACTAAACCATCAAGGGGGCGGGAATGAAAAACTGTTTTTT. The chain joins TRBV28 to TRBJ1-4, with 7 bases aligning to TRBD1. Germline-derived CDR1 and CDR2 are MDHEN and SYDVKM. V shed 10 bases and J 5 bases; nucleotides not matched to a gene: 19. This CDR3 has 17 residues. Full variable domain (rest looked up from reference TRBV28 and TRBJ1-4): DVKVTQSSRYLVKRTGEKVFLECVQDMDHENMFWYRQDPGLGLRLIYFSYDVKMKEKGDIPEGYSVSREKKERFSLILESASTNQTSMYLCATTLNHQGGGNEKLFFGSGTQLSVL.

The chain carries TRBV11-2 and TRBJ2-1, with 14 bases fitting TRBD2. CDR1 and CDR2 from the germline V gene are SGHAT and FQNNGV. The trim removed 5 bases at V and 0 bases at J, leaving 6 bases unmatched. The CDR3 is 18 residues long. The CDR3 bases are TGTGCCAGCAGCGACAGGGGGACTAGCGGGAGCTCCTACAATGAGCAGTTCTTC. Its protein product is CASSDRGTSGSSYNEQFF.

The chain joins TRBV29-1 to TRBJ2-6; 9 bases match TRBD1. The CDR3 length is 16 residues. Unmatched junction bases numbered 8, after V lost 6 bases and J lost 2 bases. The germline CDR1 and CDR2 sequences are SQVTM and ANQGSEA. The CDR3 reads CSVRDRDRTGANVLTF. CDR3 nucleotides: TGCAGCGTACGGGACAGGGATCGGACTGGGGCCAACGTCCTGACTTTC.

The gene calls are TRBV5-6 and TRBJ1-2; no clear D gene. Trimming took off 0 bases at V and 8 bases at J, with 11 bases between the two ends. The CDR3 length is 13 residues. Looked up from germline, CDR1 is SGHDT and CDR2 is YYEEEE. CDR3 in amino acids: CASSLEAQYGYTF. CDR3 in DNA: TGTGCCAGCAGCTTGGAGGCCCAGTACGGCTACACCTTC.